A single sample is the source of the 2 T cell receptor beta chains below, sequenced in a study of OX40 agonist ivuxolimab in advanced cancers. Sequenced by immunoSEQ multiplex PCR; TCRdb stores in-frame clones only, minus some. The sample has over 60,000 clones, approximately 90% seen once. The sequences come from CD4+ or CD8+ T cells sorted from blood, collected in a trial of the OX40 agonist ivuxolimab. These receptors all stem from an adult with an advanced solid tumor such as melanoma, head and neck, liver or kidney cancer.

This sequence joins TRBV10-2 and TRBJ2-7; D perhaps matches TRBD1 (6 bases). There are 14 residues in the CDR3. Germline V lookup: CDR1 WSHSY, CDR2 SAAADI. V dropped 2 bases and J dropped 1 base, with 9 bases sitting between them. CDR3 DNA: TGCGCCAGCAGTGAGCCCACAGGGTCCTACGAGCAGTACTTC. Amino acid sequence: CASSEPTGSYEQYF.

The chain combines TRBV5-4 with TRBJ2-7; 8 bases align to TRBD1. The V gene end was trimmed by 3 bases and the J gene end by 6 bases; junction bases not matched to a gene: 5. The germline gives CDR1 SGHNT, CDR2 YYREEE (reference sequence). This CDR3 region has 13 residues. The CDR3 reads CASSSDRGGEQYF. CDR3 nucleotides: TGTGCCAGCAGCTCAGACAGGGGCGGCGAGCAGTACTTC.